These 15 T cell receptor beta chains were sequenced from one sample in a study of blood T cell repertoires in COVID-19. Produced via immunoSEQ multiplex PCR; TCRdb's table is partial and in-frame only. The repertoire holds 130,000 or so clones, with nearly 70% as singletons. The material sequenced was peripheral blood. The receptors derive from a woman in her seventies with acute or convalescent COVID-19.

The chain uses TRBV19 and TRBJ2-3; D is possibly TRBD2 (5 bases). The CDR3 has 14 amino acids. Germline V gives CDR1 LNHDA, CDR2 SQIVND (reference sequence). Trimming left V 3 bases short and J 0 bases short, with 7 bases between. The CDR3: CASSIGRSTDTQYF. The CDR3 nucleotides are TGTGCCAGTAGTATTGGGAGAAGCACAGATACGCAGTATTTT.

This clone came up a few times. V gene TRBV5-6 combines with J gene TRBJ2-7; D perhaps matches TRBD1 (6 bases). The germline V and J ends were trimmed by 0 bases and 9 bases, with 16 bases remaining between them. CDR1 is SGHDT and CDR2 is YYEEEE in the germline V gene. There are 14 residues in the CDR3. CDR3 DNA: TGTGCCAGCAGCTTGGCCGGGACACCGACAGGGCAGTACTTC. Amino acid sequence: CASSLAGTPTGQYF.

This chain connects TRBV7-2 to TRBJ2-7, with no clear D. Between the trimmed V and J ends, which lost 3 bases and 5 bases, there was a span of 14 bases. The CDR3 sequence is 14 residues long. Germline V gene lookup returns CDR1 SGHTA and CDR2 FQGNSA. CDR3 DNA sequence: TGTGCCAGCAGCTTTTACAGTCGGCCCGACGAGCAGTACTTC. Amino acid sequence: CASSFYSRPDEQYF.

The chain uses TRBV5-1 and TRBJ2-5; D unresolved. V lost 3 bases, J lost 5 bases, and 11 bases lay in between. There are 13 residues in the CDR3. Germline lookup yields CDR1 SGHRS and CDR2 YFSETQ. CDR3 in DNA: TGCGCCAGCAGCTCGTCTTCCGGGGAGACCCAGTACTTC. Translation: CASSSSSGETQYF.

This sequence joins TRBV7-9 and TRBJ1-1, with D tentatively TRBD1 (5 bases). The V end was cut by 0 bases, the J end by 4 bases, with 9 bases between. The CDR3 is 14 residues long. Germline V gene data show CDR1 as SEHNR and CDR2 as FQNEAQ (reference sequence). Here the CDR3 reads CASSLADSFTEAFF. For the CDR3, the DNA is TGTGCCAGCAGCTTAGCTGACAGTTTCACTGAAGCTTTCTTT.

The chain is built from TRBV4-2 and TRBJ1-2; 10 bases match TRBD1. V trimming: 2 bases; J trimming: 8 bases; junction bases outside the gene matches: 5. Germline lookup yields CDR1 LGHNA and CDR2 YNFKEQ. This CDR3 comprises 14 residues. This chain's CDR3 is CASSQTGTGVGYTF. CDR3 DNA: TGTGCCAGCAGCCAAACCGGGACAGGGGTAGGCTACACCTTC.

About this clone: This sample includes further DNA sequences coding for the same CDR3. The V gene is TRBV25-1, the J gene TRBJ2-7; possible D gene TRBD2, 6 bases. Deletions cut 5 bases from V and 3 bases from J, with 8 bases between. This CDR3 spans 12 amino acids. The germline V gene has CDR1 MGHDK and CDR2 SYGVNS. CDR3 residues: CASSPGGYEQYF. CDR3 bases: TGTGCCAGCAGTCCCGGGGGCTACGAGCAGTACTTC.

V gene TRBV2 combines with J gene TRBJ2-5; 7 bases fit TRBD1. Germline lookup yields CDR1 SNHLY and CDR2 FYNNEI. V gave up 6 bases and J gave up 5 bases; unmatched junction bases: 9. The CDR3 consists of 14 residues. The CDR3 region is CASSTDRTSETQYF. DNA of the CDR3: TGTGCCAGCAGCACGGACAGGACAAGCGAGACCCAGTACTTC.

This clone was observed a few times. The V call is TRBV11-2, the J call TRBJ2-5; the match to TRBD1 covers 9 bases. Germline lookup yields CDR1 SGHAT and CDR2 FQNNGV. The CDR3 extends over 16 amino acids. V was clipped by 5 bases and J by 1 base; unmatched bases: 8. The CDR3 DNA is TGTGCCAGCAGCATAGGGACAGGGAGGGTCCAAGAGACCCAGTACTTC. This gives the protein CASSIGTGRVQETQYF.

This clone turned up a few times. The rearrangement joins TRBV7-9 to TRBJ2-1; D gene uncertain. Germline V CDR1 and CDR2: SEHNR, FQNEAQ (reference sequence). The CDR3 runs to 10 residues. The V gene lost 8 bases and the J gene lost 10 bases, with 9 bases spanning the gap. CDR3 coding DNA: TGTGCCAGCGAGGAAGGAGAGCAGTTCTTC. Protein sequence: CASEEGEQFF.

In this sample, this clone turned up once. The chain uses TRBV5-1 and TRBJ1-2; D is unclear. CDR1 is SGHRS, CDR2 YFSETQ, per germline. The CDR3 runs to 15 residues. V lost 3 bases to trimming and J lost 2 bases, with 14 bases between them. CDR3 protein: CASSSTPVANYGYTF. As DNA, the CDR3 is TGCGCCAGCAGCTCGACTCCAGTGGCGAACTATGGCTACACCTTC.

The chain links TRBV11-2 to TRBJ1-6; possibly TRBD1 for D (6 bases). CDR1 is SGHAT, CDR2 FQNNGV, per germline. CDR3 length: 14 amino acids. Trimming shortened V by 4 bases and J by 3 bases, and 7 bases separated the two germline ends. The CDR3 DNA follows: TGTGCCAGCAGCTCGGGACACTATAATTCACCCCTCCACTTT. Its translation: CASSSGHYNSPLHF.

This clone appeared once. The chain links TRBV29-1 to TRBJ2-3; 9 bases are shared with TRBD1. Germline-derived CDR1 and CDR2 are SQVTM and ANQGSEA. V trimming: 4 bases; J trimming: 8 bases; junction bases outside the gene matches: 7. This CDR3 comprises 13 residues. CDR3 residues: CSVGDRVLGTQYF. In nucleotides, the CDR3 is TGCAGCGTTGGGGACAGGGTATTAGGTACGCAGTATTTT.

This clone has just a few counts. V usage is TRBV14 and J usage is TRBJ2-3, with 10 bases lining up with TRBD2. The CDR3 is 16 residues long. Losses at the gene ends were 0 bases for V and 2 bases for J; bases not matched to a gene: 2. Germline lookup yields CDR1 SGHDN and CDR2 FVKESK. The CDR3 DNA reads as TGTGCCAGCAGCCAAGACCTAGCGGGGGACACAGATACGCAGTATTTT. Its protein product is CASSQDLAGDTDTQYF.

The chain recombines TRBV5-1 with TRBJ2-5; 9 bases are shared with TRBD1. Germline assignment: CDR1 SGHRS and CDR2 YFSETQ. Trimming cost V 4 bases and J 1 base; bases outside gene matches: 5. The CDR3 is 15 amino acids. This chain's CDR3 is CASSPGDRVQETQYF. CDR3 sequence (DNA): TGCGCCAGCAGCCCCGGGGACAGGGTCCAAGAGACCCAGTACTTC. Full variable domain (outside the CDR3, taken from reference TRBV5-1 and TRBJ2-5): KAGVTQTPRYLIKTRGQQVTLSCSPISGHRSVSWYQQTPGQGLQFLFEYFSETQRNKGNFPGRFSGRQFSNSRSEMNVSTLELGDSALYLCASSPGDRVQETQYFGPGTRLLVL.